This passage covers 29 T cell receptor beta chains from one sample sequenced in a study of cytomegalovirus exposure and HLA in healthy donors. The PCR had 60 Vbeta and 13 Jbeta primers. Only in-frame clones appear in the TCRdb table, and some are missing; sequencing was by immunoSEQ multiplex PCR. This sample carries fewer than 150,000 clones, approximately 80% of them seen once, and the ten largest clones take approximately 5%. The sequenced sample was PBMCs. The receptors were sampled from a woman in her forties or fifties in good health and CMV-seronegative.

The chain links TRBV28 to TRBJ2-7, with D perhaps TRBD2 (6 bases). CDR1 and CDR2 from the germline V gene are MDHEN and SYDVKM. The V and J ends lost 6 bases and 1 base respectively, with 16 bases between them. CDR3 length: 15 residues. The CDR3 loop is CASRGGAESSYEQYF. The DNA of the CDR3 is TGTGCCAGCAGGGGGGGAGCAGAGTCTTCCTACGAGCAGTACTTC. The full variable domain, rest sourced from reference TRBV28 and TRBJ2-7, is DVKVTQSSRYLVKRTGEKVFLECVQDMDHENMFWYRQDPGLGLRLIYFSYDVKMKEKGDIPEGYSVSREKKERFSLILESASTNQTSMYLCASRGGAESSYEQYFGPGTRLTVT.

The chain combines TRBV5-1 with TRBJ2-2; 9 nucleotides agree with TRBD1. Germline CDR1 is SGHRS and CDR2 is YFSETQ. With 0 bases clipped from V and 6 bases from J, the junction kept 3 bases outside the gene matches. The CDR3 extends over 15 amino acids. CDR3 nucleotides: TGCGCCAGCAGCTTGGGGGACAGGGTGTCCGGGGAGCTGTTTTTT. Translated: CASSLGDRVSGELFF.

The V call is TRBV4-3, the J call TRBJ1-1; 8 bases map to TRBD1. Losses at the gene ends were 4 bases for V and 5 bases for J; bases not matched to a gene: 6. CDR3 length: 14 amino acids. From germline, CDR1 is LGHNA and CDR2 YSLEER. DNA for the CDR3: TGCGCCAGCAGCCTAGGGACAGGAGGGACTGAAGCTTTCTTT. Translation gives CASSLGTGGTEAFF.

The CDR3 nucleotides read TGTGCCATCAATCGCCAGGGGGGAAATGGAAACACCATATATTTT. Its translation: CAINRQGGNGNTIYF. The V call is TRBV10-3, the J call TRBJ1-3, with TRBD1 identical over 7 bases. V was pared by 7 bases and J by 3 bases, with 9 bases of the junction left unmatched. From germline, CDR1 is ENHRY and CDR2 SYGVKD. The CDR3 is made up of 15 amino acids.

This chain links TRBV7-9 with TRBJ2-1; tentatively, D is TRBD2 (5 bases). Between the trimmed V and J ends, which lost 6 bases and 0 bases, there was a span of 15 bases. The length of the CDR3 is 16 residues. Germline CDR1 is SEHNR and CDR2 is FQNEAQ (reference sequence). CDR3 coding DNA: TGTGCCAGCAGGAAATCGTCGGGGAGCTCCTACAATGAGCAGTTCTTC. Translated, it gives CASRKSSGSSYNEQFF.

J is TRBJ2-5 and V is TRBV28; TRBD1 agrees at 10 bases. Germline trimming cut 5 bases from V and 3 bases from J; bases unmatched to any gene: 3. The CDR3 totals 14 residues. Germline CDR1 MDHEN, CDR2 SYDVKM. Here the CDR3 DNA reads TGTGCCAGCAGTCCCGGACAGGGGGAAGAGACCCAGTACTTC. This translates into CASSPGQGEETQYF.

This clone was detected a few times. The chain has TRBV7-6 and TRBJ2-5, with D possibly TRBD2 on 6 matching bases. This CDR3 is built from 15 residues. V gave up 1 base and J gave up 0 bases, with 9 bases separating them. Germline-derived CDR1 and CDR2 are SGHVS and FNYEAQ. CDR3 DNA: TGTGCCAGCAGCTTAGGCCTAGCGTACCAAGAGACCCAGTACTTC. This encodes CASSLGLAYQETQYF. Supplemented by reference TRBV7-6 and TRBJ2-5, the full variable domain reads GAGVSQSPRYKVTKRGQDVALRCDPISGHVSLYWYRQALGQGPEFLTYFNYEAQQDKSGLPNDRFSAERPEGSISTLTIQRTEQRDSAMYRCASSLGLAYQETQYFGPGTRLLVL.

The DNA of the CDR3 is TGTGCAAGTCGCCTGGAAGGTACGGGGGCCCAGTACTTC. Translation: CASRLEGTGAQYF. V usage is TRBV12-2 and J usage is TRBJ2-5; TRBD2 is taken as the D call from the table, unchecked against the DNA. TRBV12-2 has pseudogene status. The CDR3 loop spans 13 amino acids.

This sequence joins TRBV6-5 and TRBJ2-1, with 7 bases fitting TRBD2. J was trimmed by 0 bases and V by 2 bases; bases with no gene match: 4. The V gene's germline CDR1 is MNHEY and CDR2 SVGAGI. The CDR3 runs 16 residues. CDR3 DNA sequence: TGTGCCAGCAGTTACCGGCGGACTAGCTCCTACAATGAGCAGTTCTTC. Translated, it gives CASSYRRTSSYNEQFF.

A word on this clone: The same CDR3 also results from other DNA sequences found in this sample. The chain combines TRBV9 with TRBJ1-2, with 7 bases that match TRBD1. The CDR3 totals 14 residues. Germline CDR1 SGDLS, CDR2 YYNGEE. V gave up 0 bases and J gave up 2 bases; unmatched junction bases: 1. CDR3 residues: CASSVGTGNYGYTF. CDR3 DNA: TGTGCCAGCAGCGTAGGGACAGGCAACTATGGCTACACCTTC.

The V call is TRBV27, the J call TRBJ2-3, with 7 bases identical to TRBD1. V lost 6 bases, J lost 2 bases, and 14 bases stayed unmatched. The CDR3 totals 17 residues. CDR1 and CDR2 from the germline V gene are MNHEY and SMNVEV (reference sequence). CDR3 nucleotide sequence: TGTGCCAGCAGATCAAGACGACAGGGAACAACCACAGATACGCAGTATTTT. Residues: CASRSRRQGTTTDTQYF.

The genes are TRBV4-3 and TRBJ2-2, with a weak D call TRBD2 (7 bases). The CDR3 loop spans 17 amino acids. V dropped 0 bases and J dropped 3 bases, with 14 bases sitting between them. Germline V gene sequence: CDR1 LGHNA, CDR2 YSLEER. The CDR3 region has the DNA TGCGCCAGCAGCCAAGATACAGGGAGGGTATACACCGGGGAGCTGTTTTTT. It codes for CASSQDTGRVYTGELFF.

This clone occurred a few times. The chain links TRBV5-1 to TRBJ2-1; D call uncertain. The germline V gene has CDR1 SGHRS and CDR2 YFSETQ. The CDR3 has 13 residues. Deletions cut 0 bases from V and 6 bases from J, with 7 bases between. The CDR3 here is CASSLASPNEQFF. The DNA of the CDR3 is TGCGCCAGCAGCTTGGCCTCCCCCAATGAGCAGTTCTTC.

This clone was counted once. This chain joins TRBV6-1 and TRBJ2-7; 7 positions match TRBD1. J lost 2 bases, V lost 5 bases, and 0 bases had no gene match. There are 12 residues in the CDR3. Germline lookup yields CDR1 MNHNS and CDR2 SASEGT. The CDR3 DNA sequence: TGTGCCAGCAGTCAGGGGGCCTACGAGCAGTACTTC. Amino acid sequence: CASSQGAYEQYF.

The V call is TRBV18, the J call TRBJ1-2; no firm D call. The CDR3 has 14 residues. Per the germline V gene, CDR1 is KGHSH and CDR2 is LQKENI. V shed 1 base and J shed 5 bases, with 11 bases lying between them. The CDR3 DNA follows: TGTGCCAGCTCACCACGGGAGCAGACGTATGGCTACACCTTC. Amino acids: CASSPREQTYGYTF. Full variable domain (rest looked up from reference TRBV18 and TRBJ1-2): NAGVMQNPRHLVRRRGQEARLRCSPMKGHSHVYWYRQLPEEGLKFMVYLQKENIIDESGMPKERFSAEFPKEGPSILRIQQVVRGDSAAYFCASSPREQTYGYTFGSGTRLTVV.

The chain is built from TRBV29-1 and TRBJ1-1, with TRBD1 matching over 7 bases. The CDR3 extends over 13 amino acids. Looked up from germline, CDR1 is SQVTM and CDR2 is ANQGSEA. The junction had 10 bases not matched to a gene; V was cut back by 7 bases and J by 5 bases. CDR3 loop: CSGQTGKGTEAFF. CDR3 nucleotide sequence: TGCAGCGGCCAGACAGGGAAGGGAACTGAAGCTTTCTTT. Variable domain in full (rest from reference TRBV29-1 and TRBJ1-1): SAVISQKPSRDICQRGTSLTIQCQVDSQVTMMFWYRQQPGQSLTLIATANQGSEATYESGFVIDKFPISRPNLTFSTLTVSNMSPEDSSIYLCSGQTGKGTEAFFGQGTRLTVV.

The chain combines TRBV28 with TRBJ2-2, with 10 positions matching TRBD1. The CDR3 spans 14 residues. Per the germline V gene, CDR1 is MDHEN and CDR2 is SYDVKM. V was clipped by 4 bases and J by 7 bases; unmatched bases: 3. CDR3 nucleotides: TGTGCCAGCAGTTGGACAGGGGGTGACGGGGAGCTGTTTTTT. Translation: CASSWTGGDGELFF. The variable domain in full, completed from reference TRBV28 and TRBJ2-2, reads DVKVTQSSRYLVKRTGEKVFLECVQDMDHENMFWYRQDPGLGLRLIYFSYDVKMKEKGDIPEGYSVSREKKERFSLILESASTNQTSMYLCASSWTGGDGELFFGEGSRLTVL.

This chain connects TRBV5-4 to TRBJ2-5; TRBD1 matches 7 bases. This CDR3 comprises 13 residues. Trimming at V came to 5 bases and at J to 5 bases, leaving 6 bases not matched to a gene. Germline V gene data show CDR1 as SGHNT and CDR2 as YYREEE (reference sequence). The CDR3 DNA follows: TGTGCCAGCAGTCTGACAGGGCGGGAGACCCAGTACTTC. Translated, it gives CASSLTGRETQYF. The whole variable domain, filled in from reference TRBV5-4 and TRBJ2-5, reads ETGVTQSPTHLIKTRGQQVTLRCSSQSGHNTVSWYQQALGQGPQFIFQYYREEENGRGNFPPRFSGLQFPNYSSELNVNALELDDSALYLCASSLTGRETQYFGPGTRLLVL.

This chain uses TRBV11-3 with TRBJ2-5, with TRBD2 matching over 7 bases. CDR1 and CDR2 (germline): SGHNT, YENEEA. This CDR3 contains 14 residues. V lost 5 bases and J lost 5; bases outside the gene matches: 8. CDR3 loop: CASSTRRGGETQYF. CDR3 bases: TGTGCCAGCAGCACCAGGAGGGGAGGGGAGACCCAGTACTTC.

The chain combines TRBV11-3 with TRBJ2-1; D is undetermined. V was clipped by 3 bases and J by 5 bases, with 8 bases between them. CDR1 is SGHNT, CDR2 YENEEA, per germline. The CDR3 contains 13 residues. For the CDR3, the DNA is TGTGCCAGCAGCTTGTGGCCGAACAATGAGCAGTTCTTC. It encodes CASSLWPNNEQFF.

This chain connects TRBV4-1 to TRBJ2-6; 8 bases are shared with TRBD1. Per germline, CDR1 MGHRA and CDR2 YSYEKL. The junction had 9 bases not matched to a gene; V was cut back by 2 bases and J by 0 bases. The CDR3 spans 19 residues. This CDR3 is CASSQLWDRISSGANVLTF. DNA of the CDR3: TGCGCCAGCAGCCAACTTTGGGACAGGATTTCCTCTGGGGCCAACGTCCTGACTTTC.

V and J are TRBV6-6 and TRBJ1-1; D remains ambiguous. The CDR3 runs 12 residues. With 2 bases removed from V and 1 base from J, the gap between germline ends came to 2 bases. Germline CDR1 is MNHNY and CDR2 is SVGAGI (reference sequence). CDR3 loop: CASSYRNTEAFF. Written as DNA, the CDR3 is TGTGCCAGCAGTTACCGGAACACTGAAGCTTTCTTT.

J is TRBJ1-2 and V is TRBV11-2, with D hard to call. V was cut by 1 base and J by 10 bases, with 19 bases left in between. The germline V gene has CDR1 SGHAT and CDR2 FQNNGV. The CDR3 loop spans 15 amino acids. CDR3 protein: CASSLGVGSPFPYTF. The CDR3 DNA reads as TGTGCCAGCAGCTTAGGGGTCGGGTCGCCCTTCCCCTACACCTTC.

V is TRBV4-1 and J is TRBJ2-7; possible D gene TRBD1, 5 bases. Germline V CDR1 and CDR2: MGHRA, YSYEKL. This CDR3 is 15 amino acids long. The V gene lost 1 base and the J gene lost 5 bases, with 15 bases spanning the gap. CDR3 DNA sequence: TGCGCCAGCAGCCAAGCAGAGGCAGGGTGGGACGAGCAGTACTTC. The encoded protein is CASSQAEAGWDEQYF.

This clone showed up just a few times. This chain joins TRBV10-3 and TRBJ2-2; tentative D call: TRBD2 (5 bases). The V gene lost 4 bases and the J gene lost 3 bases, with 9 bases spanning the gap. CDR3 length equals 14 residues. Germline CDR1 is ENHRY and CDR2 is SYGVKD. The CDR3 loop reads CAISAGIDTGELFF. For the CDR3, the DNA is TGTGCCATCAGTGCGGGGATAGACACCGGGGAGCTGTTTTTT.

The chain has TRBV20-1 and TRBJ1-2; no definite D call. This CDR3 spans 11 amino acids. The V gene's germline CDR1 is DFQATT and CDR2 SNEGSKA (reference sequence). Trimming took off 1 base at V and 3 bases at J, with 3 bases between the two ends. Written as DNA, the CDR3 is TGCAGTGCTAGAGGAGACTATGGCTACACCTTC. Translation gives CSARGDYGYTF.

The CDR3 is CATSSITLWGQGRETQYF. The CDR3, as DNA: TGTGCCACCAGCAGTATAACATTGTGGGGACAGGGGAGAGAGACCCAGTACTTC. The chain uses TRBV15 and TRBJ2-5, with 10 bases lining up with TRBD1. The CDR3 runs to 18 residues. J lost 4 bases, V lost 3 bases, and 14 bases had no gene match. Germline lookup yields CDR1 LNHNV and CDR2 YYDKDF (reference sequence).

This chain links TRBV12-5 with TRBJ2-6, with no clear D. CDR3 length: 15 amino acids. Trimming took off 3 bases at V and 0 bases at J, with 6 bases between the two ends. Looked up from germline, CDR1 is LGHNT and CDR2 is FRNRAP. This chain's CDR3 is CASGFTTSGANVLTF. The CDR3 DNA is TGTGCTAGTGGTTTCACAACCTCTGGGGCCAACGTCCTGACTTTC.

To note about this clone: No DNA is shown, since the ends of the CDR3 on it are uncertain; the CDR3 is the one TCRdb lists. V usage is TRBV2 and J usage is TRBJ1-2. The CDR3 contains 12 residues when both ends are counted. The germline V gene has CDR1 SNHLY and CDR2 FYNNEI. This CDR3 is CASSSSDYGYTF.